This TCR beta chain was identified in a study of blood T cell repertoires in COVID-19. With V trimmed by 1 base and J by 9 bases, 5 bases remained unmatched. Germline CDR1 and CDR2: MGHRA and YSYEKL. The CDR3 has 14 amino acids. TCRdb keeps only in-frame clones here, not all; method: immunoSEQ multiplex PCR. The data show fewer than 90,000 clones, under 85% seen once. Seattle-derived patients entered the study during active infection and were followed longitudinally. The chain carries TRBV4-1 and TRBJ2-1, with 8 nucleotides matching TRBD2. The clonotype was recovered from a man between 60 and 70 years old with COVID-19, enrolled during active disease. Specimen: peripheral blood. The CDR3: CASSQAGGWGEQFF. CDR3 DNA sequence: TGCGCCAGCAGCCAAGCGGGGGGGTGGGGTGAGCAGTTCTTC.